This T cell receptor beta chain was observed in a study of vaccination effects on CD4 cells after COVID-19. Using immunoSEQ multiplex PCR, the repertoire was profiled, and TCRdb retains in-frame clones only, with some absent. The profile covers tens of thousands of clones, with 76% appearing a single time and about 5% taken by the ten largest. Note on this clone: Its antigen remains unknown.

Sequencing followed a ViraFEST assay step that expanded antigen-specific CD4+ T cells with viral peptide pools. CD4+ T cells were isolated after roughly nine days of culture. According to PCR results, the person was infected with SARS-CoV-2 between March and December 2020. Here the sequenced sample was CD4+ T cells from PBMCs cultured with HIV peptides, taken before COVID-19 vaccination. Subset denoted: HIV-1 Nef peptide pool negative control/reference culture. This clonotype originated in a human donor who had a prior SARS-CoV-2 infection.

The CDR3 protein is CASSLQTGLAGGSYEQYF. In DNA, the CDR3 is TGTGCCAGCAGCTTGCAAACGGGACTAGCGGGAGGTAGCTACGAGCAGTACTTC. The gene calls are TRBV11-2 and TRBJ2-7; the match to TRBD2 covers 15 bases. V was clipped by 3 bases and J by 3 bases; unmatched bases: 9. Per germline, CDR1 SGHAT and CDR2 FQNNGV. The CDR3 has 18 amino acids.